The 31 T cell receptor beta chains presented below share a single source sample, sequenced in a study of shared clonotypes between healthy human individuals. Data came from immunoSEQ multiplex PCR; TCRdb stores just in-frame clones and leaves some out. The table includes more than 400,000 clones, 90% to 97% detected once. The specimen sequenced was naive CD4+ T cells sorted from blood. Subset meaning: CD45RA+ positively selected. Receptors were obtained from a woman younger than 45 in good health.

The rearrangement uses TRBV30 and TRBJ1-2; D call uncertain. The CDR3 runs to 13 residues. V was pared by 3 bases and J by 8 bases, with 16 bases between. CDR1 and CDR2 (germline): GTSNPN, SVGIG (reference sequence). The CDR3 loop reads CAWSQSAPRGYTF. The CDR3 nucleotides are TGTGCCTGGAGCCAATCGGCCCCGCGGGGCTACACCTTC.

The chain recombines TRBV5-1 with TRBJ2-1; 12 nucleotides line up with TRBD2. The V gene end was trimmed by 5 bases and the J gene end by 5 bases; junction bases not matched to a gene: 5. The CDR3 has 15 residues. Germline V gene sequence: CDR1 SGHRS, CDR2 YFSETQ. The CDR3 here is CASSYGLAGNNEQFF. Written as DNA, the CDR3 is TGCGCCAGCAGTTATGGACTAGCGGGAAACAATGAGCAGTTCTTC.

V and J are TRBV2 and TRBJ2-3; 7 positions agree with TRBD2. Germline loops: CDR1 SNHLY, CDR2 FYNNEI. V lost 5 bases to trimming and J lost 0 bases; unmatched junction nucleotides: 5. The CDR3 contains 15 residues. CDR3 sequence reads: CASSTRDYSTDTQYF. CDR3 coding DNA: TGTGCCAGCAGTACCCGGGACTATAGCACAGATACGCAGTATTTT.

The V call is TRBV29-1, the J call TRBJ2-1; 7 bases match TRBD1. V lost 4 bases to trimming and J lost 5 bases; unmatched junction nucleotides: 5. The CDR3 runs 13 residues. The germline V gene encodes CDR1 SQVTM and CDR2 ANQGSEA. CDR3 sequence: CSVVKGAHNEQFF. The CDR3 DNA is TGCAGCGTTGTTAAGGGGGCCCACAATGAGCAGTTCTTC.

This chain uses TRBV29-1 with TRBJ2-3; 11 bases align to TRBD2. CDR1 is SQVTM and CDR2 is ANQGSEA in the germline V gene. This CDR3 is 14 amino acids long. Trimming cost V 7 bases and J 2 bases; bases outside gene matches: 5. As DNA, the CDR3 is TGCAGCGCTTTAGCGGGAGGGCCCACAGATACGCAGTATTTT. The encoded protein is CSALAGGPTDTQYF.

This rearrangement joins TRBV29-1 to TRBJ2-1, with 11 bases identical to TRBD2. J lost 4 bases, V lost 5 bases, and 4 bases had no gene match. In germline, CDR1 is SQVTM, CDR2 ANQGSEA. The CDR3 sequence is 14 residues long. The CDR3 here is CSVLGLAEYNEQFF. The CDR3 nucleotides read TGCAGCGTTCTGGGACTAGCGGAATACAATGAGCAGTTCTTC.

The V gene is TRBV7-2, the J gene TRBJ2-2; D unresolved. CDR3 length equals 15 residues. Germline-derived CDR1 and CDR2 are SGHTA and FQGNSA. V was pared by 4 bases and J by 4 bases, with 13 bases between. CDR3 nucleotides: TGTGCCAGCAGCTCTGTCCGGGTGGGCACCGGGGAGCTGTTTTTT. This gives the protein CASSSVRVGTGELFF.

The V call is TRBV19, the J call TRBJ1-2; no reliable D call. From germline, CDR1 is LNHDA and CDR2 SQIVND (reference sequence). The CDR3 runs 14 residues. The ends were cut back, 8 bases at V and 3 bases at J, with 16 bases in the middle. The CDR3 DNA follows: TGTGCCAGTGCGCGGGCGTCGGGCGACTATGGCTACACCTTC. Its protein product is CASARASGDYGYTF. Full variable domain (missing parts from reference TRBV19 and TRBJ1-2): DGGITQSPKYLFRKEGQNVTLSCEQNLNHDAMYWYRQDPGQGLRLIYYSQIVNDFQKGDIAEGYSVSREKKESFPLTVTSAQKNPTAFYLCASARASGDYGYTFGSGTRLTVV.

The chain has TRBV18 and TRBJ2-5; 10 nucleotides agree with TRBD1. This CDR3 comprises 16 residues. Germline-derived CDR1 and CDR2 are KGHSH and LQKENI. The ends lost 1 base at V and 3 bases at J; junction bases unmatched: 5. CDR3 residues: CASSPLTGTGEETQYF. The CDR3 DNA reads as TGTGCCAGCTCACCACTCACCGGGACAGGGGAAGAGACCCAGTACTTC.

The genes are TRBV21-1 and TRBJ1-1. TRBV21-1 is described as a pseudogene. The CDR3 is 11 amino acids. In nucleotides, the CDR3 is TGTGCCAGCACGTACTACACTGAAGCTTTCTTT. It encodes CASTYYTEAFF.

The chain uses TRBV6-1 and TRBJ2-7, with D perhaps matching TRBD1 or TRBD2 (5 bases each). The CDR3 spans 12 residues. Per germline, CDR1 MNHNS and CDR2 SASEGT. V lost 8 bases, J lost 3 bases, and 11 bases lay in between. CDR3 bases: TGTGCCAGCCGCGGGCAGGGCTACGAGCAGTACTTC. Translated, it gives CASRGQGYEQYF.

J is TRBJ2-7 and V is TRBV6-5, with D possibly called TRBD1 or TRBD2 (5 bases each). The CDR3 covers 13 residues. Germline V gene sequence: CDR1 MNHEY, CDR2 SVGAGI. V lost 6 bases, J lost 2 bases, and 11 bases lay in between. CDR3 DNA sequence: TGTGCCAGCAGAAGCGGACAAACCTACGAGCAGTACTTC. Translated, it gives CASRSGQTYEQYF.

The chain recombines TRBV4-2 with TRBJ2-7; TRBD2 matches 15 bases. The germline gives CDR1 LGHNA, CDR2 YNFKEQ. This CDR3 is 19 amino acids long. V gave up 0 bases and J gave up 0 bases; unmatched junction bases: 6. Here the CDR3 reads CASSQEGLAGGGNSYEQYF. For the CDR3, the DNA is TGTGCCAGCAGCCAAGAGGGACTAGCGGGAGGAGGAAACTCCTACGAGCAGTACTTC.

This chain links TRBV28 with TRBJ2-1; D gene unclear. Germline V gene lookup returns CDR1 MDHEN and CDR2 SYDVKM. The CDR3 covers 12 residues. V shed 2 bases and J shed 10 bases, with 9 bases lying between them. The CDR3 spells CASSLRVREQFF. CDR3 DNA: TGTGCCAGCAGTTTAAGGGTTCGGGAGCAGTTCTTC.

The V gene is TRBV11-2, the J gene TRBJ2-1; D remains unclear. This CDR3 is built from 14 residues. Germline CDR1 and CDR2: SGHAT and FQNNGV. Between the trimmed V and J ends, which lost 1 base and 7 bases, there was a span of 11 bases. As DNA, the CDR3 is TGTGCCAGCAGCTTAGTTGTCAGAGGTAATGAGCAGTTCTTC. Amino acid sequence: CASSLVVRGNEQFF.

J is TRBJ1-1 and V is TRBV6-1; the D gene is possibly TRBD1 (5 bases). Germline-derived CDR1 and CDR2 are MNHNS and SASEGT. CDR3 size: 13 residues. Trimming pared 10 bases from V and 4 bases from J, leaving 16 bases between. For the CDR3, the DNA is TGTGCCATCACCCCTCAGGGATTCACTGAAGCTTTCTTT. Translating it yields CAITPQGFTEAFF.

This clone has a single count. This sequence joins TRBV10-3 and TRBJ2-7; 7 bases line up with TRBD1. The CDR3 is 15 residues long. Germline assignment: CDR1 ENHRY and CDR2 SYGVKD. V lost 4 bases to trimming and J lost 0 bases; unmatched junction nucleotides: 6. The CDR3 DNA sequence: TGTGCCATCAGTGGCCGAAAGGGGGCCTCCTACGAGCAGTACTTC. Encoded protein: CAISGRKGASYEQYF.

The chain carries TRBV19 and TRBJ1-5; D is unresolved. V was trimmed by 1 base and J by 1 base, leaving 14 bases between them. The CDR3 spans 17 residues. The germline gives CDR1 LNHDA, CDR2 SQIVND (reference sequence). CDR3 protein: CASSIGRSWGSNQPQHF. The CDR3, as DNA: TGTGCCAGTAGTATAGGTAGGTCTTGGGGAAGCAATCAGCCCCAGCATTTT.

This clone was seen a single time. This chain uses TRBV7-3 with TRBJ1-1, with D maybe TRBD1 (5 bases). Germline assignment: CDR1 SGHTA and CDR2 FQGTGA. The CDR3 runs to 15 residues. V gave up 0 bases and J gave up 1 base, with 9 bases separating them. The DNA for the CDR3 is TGTGCCAGCAGCTTAACCCTCGGACAGAACACTGAAGCTTTCTTT. This sequence encodes CASSLTLGQNTEAFF.

The CDR3 region is CASSFLAGPSSGNTIYF. The CDR3 DNA follows: TGTGCCAGCAGCTTTCTAGCGGGACCGAGCTCTGGAAACACCATATATTTT. The chain links TRBV5-5 to TRBJ1-3; possible D gene TRBD1, 5 bases. The CDR3 consists of 17 residues. CDR1 is SGHKS, CDR2 YYEKEE, per germline (reference sequence). V was clipped by 2 bases and J by 0 bases, with 15 bases between them.

This chain joins TRBV13 and TRBJ2-1, with 10 bases that match TRBD1. CDR1 and CDR2 from the germline V gene are PRHDT and FYEKMQ (reference sequence). The CDR3 is 15 amino acids. V lost 3 bases and J lost 12; bases outside the gene matches: 11. This chain's CDR3 is CASSFVGTGDSGQFF. In nucleotides, the CDR3 is TGTGCCAGCAGCTTCGTCGGGACAGGGGATAGTGGGCAGTTCTTC.

The V and J genes are TRBV6-1 and TRBJ2-7; TRBD1 is a possible D gene (7 bases). The length of the CDR3 is 15 residues. Trimming took off 5 bases at V and 4 bases at J, with 18 bases between the two ends. Germline V gene lookup returns CDR1 MNHNS and CDR2 SASEGT. The CDR3 sequence is CASSRGTDARYEQYF. The CDR3 region has the DNA TGTGCCAGCAGTCGCGGGACAGACGCCCGATACGAGCAGTACTTC.

This rearrangement joins TRBV5-1 to TRBJ2-5, with TRBD1 matching over 7 bases. Looked up from germline, CDR1 is SGHRS and CDR2 is YFSETQ. V lost 4 bases, J lost 1 base, and 10 bases stayed unmatched. This CDR3 region has 16 residues. Written as DNA, the CDR3 is TGCGCCAGCAGCATCTCCGGGACAGCGAGCCAAGAGACCCAGTACTTC. It is translated as CASSISGTASQETQYF.

This chain links TRBV11-2 with TRBJ2-7; perhaps TRBD2 as D (9 bases). The CDR3 consists of 18 residues. The germline V gene encodes CDR1 SGHAT and CDR2 FQNNGV. V was cut by 4 bases and J by 4 bases, with 26 bases left in between. The CDR3 DNA sequence: TGTGCCAGCAGCTCCCCGGGGCTAGCGGGAAACAGGGGGTACGAGCAGTACTTC. Translating gives CASSSPGLAGNRGYEQYF.

The chain couples TRBV5-1 to TRBJ2-5, with D hard to call. Germline lookup yields CDR1 SGHRS and CDR2 YFSETQ. The V and J ends lost 1 base and 5 bases respectively, with 12 bases between them. This CDR3 has 14 residues. The CDR3 loop reads CASSLLVAGETQYF. The CDR3 DNA is TGCGCCAGCAGCTTGTTAGTAGCCGGCGAGACCCAGTACTTC.

This clone was seen just once. This chain uses TRBV10-3 with TRBJ1-1; D call uncertain. CDR1 and CDR2 from the germline V gene are ENHRY and SYGVKD. This CDR3 contains 12 residues. V was pared by 4 bases and J by 3 bases, with 6 bases between. CDR3: CAISGGYTEAFF. The CDR3 DNA follows: TGTGCCATCAGTGGAGGCTACACTGAAGCTTTCTTT.

V usage is TRBV18 and J usage is TRBJ1-5; D gene uncertain. V was shortened by 2 bases and J by 6 bases, with 17 bases between the two germline ends. This CDR3 is 16 amino acids long. Germline V gives CDR1 KGHSH, CDR2 LQKENI. CDR3 loop: CASSPMTLYESQPQHF. CDR3 DNA: TGTGCCAGCTCACCAATGACACTATACGAAAGTCAGCCCCAGCATTTT.

The chain recombines TRBV19 with TRBJ2-7; D is unresolved. Germline CDR1 and CDR2: LNHDA and SQIVND (reference sequence). Trimming took 6 bases from V and 0 from J, leaving 15 bases between them. The CDR3 is made up of 15 amino acids. The CDR3 nucleotides read TGTGCCAGTAGCGTGATGACGTCTACCTCCTACGAGCAGTACTTC. This codes for CASSVMTSTSYEQYF.

The chain combines TRBV27 with TRBJ1-4; D is perhaps TRBD1 (6 bases). Germline V gene data show CDR1 as MNHEY and CDR2 as SMNVEV (reference sequence). Trimming left V 8 bases short and J 7 bases short, with 20 bases between. The CDR3 has 15 residues. CDR3 DNA: TGTGCCAGCTCAGAAATACGGGGGGCTGGTGAAAAACTGTTTTTT. Amino acids: CASSEIRGAGEKLFF.

The chain employs TRBV5-4 and TRBJ1-3; D is unclear. Trimming cost V 4 bases and J 5 bases, with 16 bases left between them. CDR1 and CDR2 (germline): SGHNT, YYREEE (reference sequence). This CDR3 region has 15 residues. CDR3 residues: CASSKDLATRNTIYF. CDR3 nucleotide sequence: TGTGCCAGCAGCAAGGACCTCGCGACTAGAAACACCATATATTTT.

This clone was counted a single time. CDR3 in amino acids: CASSRSHSNQPQHF. The CDR3 region has the DNA TGTGCCAGCAGCCGGTCCCACTCCAATCAGCCCCAGCATTTT. The chain couples TRBV6-5 to TRBJ1-5; D is unresolved. The CDR3 covers 14 residues. CDR1 is MNHEY, CDR2 SVGAGI, per germline. Trimming stripped 6 bases from V and 3 bases from J, with 12 bases between.